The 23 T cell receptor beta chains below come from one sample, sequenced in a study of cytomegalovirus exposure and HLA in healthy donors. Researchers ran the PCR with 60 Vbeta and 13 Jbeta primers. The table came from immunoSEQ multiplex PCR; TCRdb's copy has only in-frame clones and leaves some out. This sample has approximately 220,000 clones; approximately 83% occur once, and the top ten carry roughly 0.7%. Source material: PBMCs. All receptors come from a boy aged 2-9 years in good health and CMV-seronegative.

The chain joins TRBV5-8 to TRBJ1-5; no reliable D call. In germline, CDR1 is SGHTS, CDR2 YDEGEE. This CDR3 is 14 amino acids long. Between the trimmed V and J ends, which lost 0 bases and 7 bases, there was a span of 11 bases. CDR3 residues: CASSLEIRGQPQHF. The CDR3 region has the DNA TGTGCCAGCAGCTTGGAGATACGAGGACAGCCCCAGCATTTT.

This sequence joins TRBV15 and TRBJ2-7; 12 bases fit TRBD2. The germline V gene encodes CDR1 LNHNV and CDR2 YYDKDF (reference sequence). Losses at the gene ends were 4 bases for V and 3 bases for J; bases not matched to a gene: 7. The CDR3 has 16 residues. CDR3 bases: TGTGCCACCAGCACGGGGACTAGCGGGCCCATCTACGAGCAGTACTTC. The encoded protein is CATSTGTSGPIYEQYF.

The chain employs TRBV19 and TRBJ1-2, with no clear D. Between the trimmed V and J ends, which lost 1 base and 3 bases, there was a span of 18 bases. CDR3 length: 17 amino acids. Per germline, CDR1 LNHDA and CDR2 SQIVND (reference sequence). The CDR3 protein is CASSIGALRNTDYGYTF. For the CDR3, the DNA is TGTGCCAGTAGTATAGGGGCCTTAAGGAATACGGACTATGGCTACACCTTC.

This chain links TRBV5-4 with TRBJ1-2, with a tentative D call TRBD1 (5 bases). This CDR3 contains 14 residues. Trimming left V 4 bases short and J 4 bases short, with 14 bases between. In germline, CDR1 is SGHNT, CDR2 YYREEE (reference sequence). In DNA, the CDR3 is TGTGCCAGCAGCGTAGGGTATGGGGCCTATGGCTACACCTTC. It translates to CASSVGYGAYGYTF.

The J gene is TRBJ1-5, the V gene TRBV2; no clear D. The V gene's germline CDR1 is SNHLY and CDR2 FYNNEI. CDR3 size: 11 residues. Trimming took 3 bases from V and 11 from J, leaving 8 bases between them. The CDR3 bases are TGTGCCAGCAGTGAGGAGTCAGCCCAGCATTTT. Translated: CASSEESAQHF.

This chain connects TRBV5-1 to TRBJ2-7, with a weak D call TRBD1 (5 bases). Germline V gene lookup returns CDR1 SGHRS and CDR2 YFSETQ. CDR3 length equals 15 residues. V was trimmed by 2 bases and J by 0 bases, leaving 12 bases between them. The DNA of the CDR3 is TGCGCCAGCAGCTTCAAAATAGGGGACTCCTACGAGCAGTACTTC. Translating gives CASSFKIGDSYEQYF.

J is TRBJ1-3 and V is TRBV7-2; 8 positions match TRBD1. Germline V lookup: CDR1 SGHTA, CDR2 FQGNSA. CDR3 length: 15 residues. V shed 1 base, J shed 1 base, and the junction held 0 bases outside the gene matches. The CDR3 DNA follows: TGTGCCAGCAGCTTAGGACAGGGGTCTGGAAACACCATATATTTT. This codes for CASSLGQGSGNTIYF.

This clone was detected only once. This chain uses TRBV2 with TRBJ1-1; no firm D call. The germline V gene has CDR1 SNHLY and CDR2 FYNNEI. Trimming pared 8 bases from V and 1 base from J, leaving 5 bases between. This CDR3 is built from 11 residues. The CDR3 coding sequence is TGTGCCAGCGGCCCGAACACTGAAGCTTTCTTT. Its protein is CASGPNTEAFF. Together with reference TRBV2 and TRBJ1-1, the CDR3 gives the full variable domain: EPEVTQTPSHQVTQMGQEVILRCVPISNHLYFYWYRQILGQKVEFLVSFYNNEISEKSEIFDDQFSVERPDGSNFTLKIRSTKLEDSAMYFCASGPNTEAFFGQGTRLTVV.

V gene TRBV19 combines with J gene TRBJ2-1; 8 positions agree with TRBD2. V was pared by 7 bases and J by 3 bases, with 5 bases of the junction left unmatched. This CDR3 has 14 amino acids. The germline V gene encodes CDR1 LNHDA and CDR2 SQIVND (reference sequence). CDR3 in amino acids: CASNSGTRYNEQFF. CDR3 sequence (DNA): TGTGCCAGTAATAGCGGGACTCGCTACAATGAGCAGTTCTTC. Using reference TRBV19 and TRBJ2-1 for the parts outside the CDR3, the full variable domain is DGGITQSPKYLFRKEGQNVTLSCEQNLNHDAMYWYRQDPGQGLRLIYYSQIVNDFQKGDIAEGYSVSREKKESFPLTVTSAQKNPTAFYLCASNSGTRYNEQFFGPGTRLTVL.

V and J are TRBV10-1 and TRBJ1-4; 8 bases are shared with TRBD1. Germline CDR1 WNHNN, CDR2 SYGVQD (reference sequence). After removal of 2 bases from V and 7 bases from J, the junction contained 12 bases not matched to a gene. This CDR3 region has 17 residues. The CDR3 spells CASSERGTGKNREKLFF. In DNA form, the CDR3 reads TGCGCCAGCAGTGAGAGGGGGACAGGAAAAAACCGTGAAAAACTGTTTTTT.

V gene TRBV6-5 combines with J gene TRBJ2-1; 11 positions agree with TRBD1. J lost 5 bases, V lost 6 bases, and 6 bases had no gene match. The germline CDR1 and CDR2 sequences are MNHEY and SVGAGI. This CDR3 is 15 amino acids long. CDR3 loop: CASSGTGGPNNEQFF. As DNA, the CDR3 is TGTGCCAGCAGCGGGACAGGGGGACCTAACAATGAGCAGTTCTTC.

CDR3 amino acids: CASSLIGQGDGGELFF. The CDR3 region has the DNA TGTGCCAGCAGCTTAATCGGACAGGGGGATGGCGGGGAGCTGTTTTTT. The V and J genes are TRBV7-6 and TRBJ2-2; 10 bases match TRBD1. Germline loops: CDR1 SGHVS, CDR2 FNYEAQ. This CDR3 is 16 amino acids long. The J segment lost 7 bases and the V segment lost 2 bases, leaving 7 bases of the junction unmatched.

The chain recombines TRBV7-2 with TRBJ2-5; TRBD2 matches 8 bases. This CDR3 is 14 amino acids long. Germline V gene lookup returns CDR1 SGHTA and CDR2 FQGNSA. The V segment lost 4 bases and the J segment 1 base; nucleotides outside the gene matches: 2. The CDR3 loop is CASSSGGTQETQYF. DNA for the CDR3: TGTGCCAGCAGCTCGGGAGGGACCCAAGAGACCCAGTACTTC. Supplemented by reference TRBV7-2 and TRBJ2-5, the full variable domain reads GAGVSQSPSNKVTEKGKDVELRCDPISGHTALYWYRQSLGQGLEFLIYFQGNSAPDKSGLPSDRFSAERTGGSVSTLTIQRTQQEDSAVYLCASSSGGTQETQYFGPGTRLLVL.

CDR3 sequence (DNA): TGTGCCAGCAGCGAAGTAAAGACAGTTTACGAGCAGTACTTC. Translated, it gives CASSEVKTVYEQYF. The chain recombines TRBV7-9 with TRBJ2-7, with D possibly TRBD1 on 5 matching bases. The CDR3 is 14 amino acids. Deletions cut 5 bases from V and 4 bases from J, with 15 bases between. CDR1 is SEHNR, CDR2 FQNEAQ, per germline (reference sequence).

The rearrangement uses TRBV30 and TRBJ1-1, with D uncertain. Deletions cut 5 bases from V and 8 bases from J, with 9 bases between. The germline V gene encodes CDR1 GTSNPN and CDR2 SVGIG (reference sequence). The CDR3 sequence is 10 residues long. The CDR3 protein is CAWSRREAFF. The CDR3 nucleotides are TGTGCCTGGTCCCGGAGAGAAGCTTTCTTT.

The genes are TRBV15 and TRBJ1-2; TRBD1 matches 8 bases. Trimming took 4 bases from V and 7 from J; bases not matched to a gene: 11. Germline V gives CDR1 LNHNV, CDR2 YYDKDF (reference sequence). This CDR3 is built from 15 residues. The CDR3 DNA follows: TGTGCCACCAGCACCCTATTACAGGGGGTAGGTGGCTACACCTTC. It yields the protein CATSTLLQGVGGYTF.

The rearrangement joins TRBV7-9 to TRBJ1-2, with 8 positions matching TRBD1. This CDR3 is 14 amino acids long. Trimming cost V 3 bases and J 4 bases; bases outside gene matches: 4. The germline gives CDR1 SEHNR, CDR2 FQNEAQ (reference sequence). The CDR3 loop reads CASSFPGGGYGYTF. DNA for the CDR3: TGTGCCAGCAGCTTCCCAGGGGGCGGCTATGGCTACACCTTC.

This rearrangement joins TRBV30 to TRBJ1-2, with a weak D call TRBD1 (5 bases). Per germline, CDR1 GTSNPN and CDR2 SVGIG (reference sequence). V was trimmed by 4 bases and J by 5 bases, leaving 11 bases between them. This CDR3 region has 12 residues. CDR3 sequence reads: CAWTRVAYGYTF. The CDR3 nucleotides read TGTGCCTGGACCAGGGTTGCGTATGGCTACACCTTC.

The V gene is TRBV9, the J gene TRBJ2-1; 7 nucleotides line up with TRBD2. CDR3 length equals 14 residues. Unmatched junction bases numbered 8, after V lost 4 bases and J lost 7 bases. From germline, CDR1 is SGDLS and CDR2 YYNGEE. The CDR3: CASSSRLAENEQFF. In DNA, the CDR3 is TGTGCCAGCAGCTCCCGACTAGCCGAGAATGAGCAGTTCTTC. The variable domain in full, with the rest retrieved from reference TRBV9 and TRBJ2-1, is DSGVTQTPKHLITATGQRVTLRCSPRSGDLSVYWYQQSLDQGLQFLIQYYNGEERAKGNILERFSAQQFPDLHSELNLSSLELGDSALYFCASSSRLAENEQFFGPGTRLTVL.

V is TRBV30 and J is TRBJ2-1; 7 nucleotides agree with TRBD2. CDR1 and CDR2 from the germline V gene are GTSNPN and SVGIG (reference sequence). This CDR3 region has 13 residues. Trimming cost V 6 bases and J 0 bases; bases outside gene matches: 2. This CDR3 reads CACWGGSYNEQFF. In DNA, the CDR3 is TGTGCCTGTTGGGGGGGCTCCTACAATGAGCAGTTCTTC.

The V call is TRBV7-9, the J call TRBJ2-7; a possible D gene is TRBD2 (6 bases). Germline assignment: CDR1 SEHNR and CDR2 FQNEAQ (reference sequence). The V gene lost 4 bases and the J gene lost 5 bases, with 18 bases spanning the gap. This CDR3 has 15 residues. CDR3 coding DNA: TGTGCCAGCAGCTCGGGGACTGTTTATCCTAACGAGCAGTACTTC. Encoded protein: CASSSGTVYPNEQYF.

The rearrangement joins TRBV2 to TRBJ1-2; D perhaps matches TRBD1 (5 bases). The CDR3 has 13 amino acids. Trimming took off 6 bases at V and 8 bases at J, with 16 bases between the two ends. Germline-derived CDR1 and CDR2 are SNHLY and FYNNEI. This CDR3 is CASRVNQGYGYTF. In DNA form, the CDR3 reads TGTGCCAGCAGGGTAAACCAGGGTTACGGCTACACCTTC.

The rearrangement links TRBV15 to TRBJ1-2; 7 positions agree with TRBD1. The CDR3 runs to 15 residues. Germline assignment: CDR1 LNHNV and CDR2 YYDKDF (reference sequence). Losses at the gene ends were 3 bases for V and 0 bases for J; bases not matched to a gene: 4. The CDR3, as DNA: TGTGCCACCAGCAGGGAACAGGGGACTAACTATGGCTACACCTTC. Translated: CATSREQGTNYGYTF.